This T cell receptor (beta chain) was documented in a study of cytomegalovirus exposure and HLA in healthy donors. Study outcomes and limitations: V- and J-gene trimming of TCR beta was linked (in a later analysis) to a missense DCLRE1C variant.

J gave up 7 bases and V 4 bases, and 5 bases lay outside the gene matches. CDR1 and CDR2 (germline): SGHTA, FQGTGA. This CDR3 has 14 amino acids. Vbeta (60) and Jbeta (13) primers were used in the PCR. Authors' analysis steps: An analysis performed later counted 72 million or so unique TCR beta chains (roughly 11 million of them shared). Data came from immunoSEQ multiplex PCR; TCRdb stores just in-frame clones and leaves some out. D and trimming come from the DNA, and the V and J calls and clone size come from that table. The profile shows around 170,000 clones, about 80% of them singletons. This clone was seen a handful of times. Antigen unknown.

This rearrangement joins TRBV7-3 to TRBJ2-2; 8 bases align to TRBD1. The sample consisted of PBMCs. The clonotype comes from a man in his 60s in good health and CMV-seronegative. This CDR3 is CASSYAGGNGELFF. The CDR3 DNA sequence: TGTGCCAGCAGCTATGCAGGGGGCAACGGGGAGCTGTTTTTT.